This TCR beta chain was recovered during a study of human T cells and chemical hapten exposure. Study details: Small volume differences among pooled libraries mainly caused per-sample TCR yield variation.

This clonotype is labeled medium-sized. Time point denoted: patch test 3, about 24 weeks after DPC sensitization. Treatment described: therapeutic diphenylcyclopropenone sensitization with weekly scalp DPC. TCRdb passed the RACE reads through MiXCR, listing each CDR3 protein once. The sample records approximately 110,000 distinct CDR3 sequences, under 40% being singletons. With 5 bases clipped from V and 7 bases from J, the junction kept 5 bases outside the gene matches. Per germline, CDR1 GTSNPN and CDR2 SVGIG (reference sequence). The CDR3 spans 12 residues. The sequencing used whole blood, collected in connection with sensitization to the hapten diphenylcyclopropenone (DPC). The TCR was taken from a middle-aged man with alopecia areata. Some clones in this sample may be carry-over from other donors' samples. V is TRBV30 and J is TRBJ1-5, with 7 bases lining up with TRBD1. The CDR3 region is CAWGQGGQPQHF. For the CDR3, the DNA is TGTGCCTGGGGGCAGGGGGGACAGCCCCAGCATTTT.